This TCR beta chain comes out of a study of blood T cell repertoires in COVID-19. Across the study: COVID-19 samples from acute and convalescent phases originated in the United States, Italy and Spain. Nucleic acid was either cDNA or gDNA, and it came from T cells, B-cell-depleted T cells, or PBMCs.

CDR3 size: 14 residues. V was pared by 5 bases and J by 2 bases, with 11 bases between. Per germline, CDR1 SGHTA and CDR2 FQGTGA. Per the study methods: Scientists estimated how many nucleated cells there were by amplifying reference gene primers. TCRdb's copy holds only in-frame clones and misses some; the assay was immunoSEQ multiplex PCR. V and J calls and clone size are given by that table; D and trimming were obtained from the DNA. Of 65,000 to 95,000 clones listed, roughly 85% are singletons. Sequenced input: peripheral blood. The chain has TRBV7-3 and TRBJ2-3; weak D call: TRBD2 (5 bases). The clonotype originates from a man aged 25 to 40 with acute or convalescent COVID-19. Here the CDR3 reads CASSMTTNTDTQYF. Written as DNA, the CDR3 is TGTGCCAGCAGCATGACTACTAACACAGATACGCAGTATTTT. The full variable domain, with the rest looked up from reference TRBV7-3 and TRBJ2-3, is GAGVSQTPSNKVTEKGKYVELRCDPISGHTALYWYRQSLGQGPEFLIYFQGTGAADDSGLPNDRFFAVRPEGSVSTLKIQRTERGDSAVYLCASSMTTNTDTQYFGPGTRLTVL.